These 28 T cell receptor beta chains came from one sample sequenced in a study of T-cell memory formation after mild COVID-19. Using its own MiXCR run on the 5' RACE reads, TCRdb lists one record per CDR3 protein. The sample comprises a few hundred thousand distinct CDR3 sequences, around 30% of which are singletons, and 10% to 12% rests with the top ten. Material for sequencing was PBMCs or a T cell subset sorted from them (not recorded which). Receptor source: an adult woman who had mild COVID-19 (a few samples of this study predate the infection). Cell type and time point are not known.

The CDR3 protein is CASSLEAGGAGGYTF. The CDR3 DNA follows: TGTGCCAGCAGTTTAGAGGCAGGGGGCGCAGGGGGCTACACCTTC. This rearrangement joins TRBV12-3 or TRBV12-4 to TRBJ1-2, with 8 bases fitting TRBD1. The CDR3 is 15 amino acids. With 1 base clipped from V and 8 bases from J, the junction kept 9 bases outside the gene matches.

The rearrangement joins TRBV13 to TRBJ2-7; D perhaps matches TRBD1 (5 bases). From germline, CDR1 is PRHDT and CDR2 FYEKMQ (reference sequence). V gave up 4 bases and J gave up 0 bases, with 16 bases separating them. This CDR3 is built from 16 residues. CDR3 amino acids: CASSSLGAGRSYEQYF. The DNA for the CDR3 is TGTGCCAGCAGCTCCCTTGGGGCAGGGCGCTCCTACGAGCAGTACTTC.

CDR3 DNA: TGCGCCAGCAGCTCAACCCCCGGGAACACTGAAGCTTTCTTT. The encoded protein is CASSSTPGNTEAFF. This chain links TRBV5-1 with TRBJ1-1; D uncertain. Trimming stripped 3 bases from V and 1 base from J, with 10 bases between. Per germline, CDR1 SGHRS and CDR2 YFSETQ. The CDR3 spans 14 residues.

The V call is TRBV12-3 or TRBV12-4, the J call TRBJ2-4; 7 bases are shared with TRBD2. After removal of 3 bases from V and 9 bases from J, the junction contained 8 bases not matched to a gene. The CDR3 contains 14 residues. The CDR3, as DNA: TGTGCCAGCAGTTTCGGAGGACTAGTCCCCATTCAGTACTTC. This translates into CASSFGGLVPIQYF.

The genes are TRBV24-1 and TRBJ1-2; D not resolved. Trimming left V 4 bases short and J 7 bases short, with 12 bases between. The CDR3 consists of 13 residues. Germline V lookup: CDR1 KGHDR, CDR2 SFDVKD. CDR3 amino acids: CATSERRTGGYTF. The DNA of the CDR3 is TGTGCCACCAGTGAACGAAGGACGGGTGGCTACACCTTC.

This clonotype was observed a few times. This chain connects TRBV29-1 to TRBJ1-2, with TRBD1 identical over 10 bases. The CDR3 spans 16 residues. Unmatched junction bases numbered 14, after V lost 7 bases and J lost 3 bases. Germline V gene sequence: CDR1 SQVTM, CDR2 ANQGSEA. CDR3 loop: CSAVTLGQGSDYGYTF. The CDR3 coding sequence is TGCAGCGCCGTAACGTTGGGACAGGGGAGTGACTATGGCTACACCTTC.

This clonotype occurred many times. The chain has TRBV7-6 and TRBJ2-1, with a tentative D call TRBD2 (7 bases). Trimming removed 1 base from V and 8 bases from J, with 15 bases in between. The length of the CDR3 is 15 residues. Germline-derived CDR1 and CDR2 are SGHVS and FNYEAQ. CDR3: CASSLGQGRGDEQFF. CDR3 DNA sequence: TGTGCCAGCAGCTTAGGCCAGGGGAGGGGGGATGAGCAGTTCTTC.

The J gene is TRBJ2-7, the V gene TRBV2; D might be TRBD1 (5 bases). V dropped 3 bases and J dropped 7 bases, with 13 bases sitting between them. This CDR3 contains 13 residues. Germline values: CDR1 SNHLY, CDR2 FYNNEI. In DNA, the CDR3 is TGTGCCAGCAGTGACGGCAGGGCGAGGGAGCAGTACTTC. Encoded protein: CASSDGRAREQYF.

V is TRBV7-9 and J is TRBJ2-5, with D unresolved. This CDR3 spans 12 amino acids. CDR1 SEHNR and CDR2 FQNEAQ come from the germline V gene (reference sequence). V was trimmed by 4 bases and J by 5 bases, leaving 8 bases between them. CDR3 DNA: TGTGCCAGCAGCTCCCGCCCGGAGACCCAGTACTTC. This encodes CASSSRPETQYF.

In this sample, this clonotype turned up a few times. This chain joins TRBV7-2 and TRBJ2-2; D ambiguous. Trimming stripped 5 bases from V and 2 bases from J, with 15 bases between. Germline lookup yields CDR1 SGHTA and CDR2 FQGNSA. This CDR3 comprises 16 residues. CDR3 coding DNA: TGTGCCAGCAGCCCAAACTCTATCGGAAACACCGGGGAGCTGTTTTTT. Its translation: CASSPNSIGNTGELFF.

This clonotype was detected ten times or more. The V call is TRBV25-1, the J call TRBJ2-7; 8 bases agree with TRBD1. The length of the CDR3 is 16 residues. Germline CDR1 and CDR2: MGHDK and SYGVNS. V lost 0 bases to trimming and J lost 3 bases; unmatched junction nucleotides: 7. The CDR3 sequence: CASSEYSGGQIYEQYF. As DNA, the CDR3 is TGTGCCAGCAGTGAATATTCAGGGGGCCAGATCTACGAGCAGTACTTC.

This chain joins TRBV15 and TRBJ2-3, with D perhaps matching TRBD1 (5 bases). Germline V gene sequence: CDR1 LNHNV, CDR2 YYDKDF (reference sequence). V was shortened by 5 bases and J by 0 bases, with 12 bases between the two germline ends. The CDR3 loop spans 15 amino acids. Here the CDR3 reads CATSSTTVSTDTQYF. CDR3 DNA sequence: TGTGCCACCAGCTCCACGACAGTTAGCACAGATACGCAGTATTTT. The full variable domain, in which reference TRBV15 and TRBJ2-3 provide the parts outside the CDR3, is DAMVIQNPRYQVTQFGKPVTLSCSQTLNHNVMYWYQQKSSQAPKLLFHYYDKDFNNEADTPDNFQSRRPNTSFCFLDIRSPGLGDTAMYLCATSSTTVSTDTQYFGPGTRLTVL.

The chain has TRBV10-3 and TRBJ1-5; D is ambiguous. CDR3 length: 15 residues. Trimming shortened V by 4 bases and J by 10 bases, and 20 bases separated the two germline ends. Germline V CDR1 and CDR2: ENHRY, SYGVKD. The CDR3 DNA reads TGTGCCATCAGTGCCCGGGAGGAAGGGCAGGAACCCCAGCATTTT. Translated, it gives CAISAREEGQEPQHF.

The chain links TRBV7-6 to TRBJ2-3, with D unclear. The CDR3 runs 16 residues. The V gene's germline CDR1 is SGHVS and CDR2 FNYEAQ. V shed 5 bases and J shed 0 bases, with 15 bases lying between them. The CDR3 DNA is TGTGCCAGCAGCCCCCAGGCGGCAACTAGCACAGATACGCAGTATTTT. Protein product: CASSPQAATSTDTQYF.

This clonotype came up a few times. The chain carries TRBV5-6 and TRBJ2-7, with 8 positions matching TRBD1. V lost 4 bases, J lost 0 bases, and 6 bases stayed unmatched. The CDR3 extends over 15 amino acids. The germline gives CDR1 SGHDT, CDR2 YYEEEE. The CDR3 loop is CASSESGTGSYEQYF. DNA of the CDR3: TGTGCCAGCAGCGAATCCGGGACAGGCTCCTACGAGCAGTACTTC.

The V call is TRBV5-6, the J call TRBJ2-3, with TRBD1 matching 9 bases. CDR3 size: 15 residues. V gave up 4 bases and J gave up 6 bases; unmatched junction bases: 9. Per germline, CDR1 SGHDT and CDR2 YYEEEE. The CDR3 region has the DNA TGTGCCAGCAGCGTCGGGACAGGGCCTCGGGATACGCAGTATTTT. Protein: CASSVGTGPRDTQYF.

This clonotype was counted a few times. The J gene is TRBJ1-6, the V gene TRBV5-5; 10 bases map to TRBD1. The J segment lost 14 bases and the V segment lost 3 bases, leaving 11 bases of the junction unmatched. This CDR3 region has 15 residues. Germline V CDR1 and CDR2: SGHKS, YYEKEE (reference sequence). The chain's CDR3 is CASSSLTGGVEALHF. The CDR3, as DNA: TGTGCCAGCAGCTCTCTGACAGGGGGCGTCGAGGCCCTCCACTTT. Full variable domain (remainder filled in from reference TRBV5-5 and TRBJ1-6): DAGVTQSPTHLIKTRGQQVTLRCSPISGHKSVSWYQQVLGQGPQFIFQYYEKEERGRGNFPDRFSARQFPNYSSELNVNALLLGDSALYLCASSSLTGGVEALHFGNGTRLTVT.

The chain has TRBV24-1 and TRBJ2-1; TRBD2 matches at 7 bases. In germline, CDR1 is KGHDR, CDR2 SFDVKD. The CDR3 has 15 amino acids. The V and J ends lost 4 bases and 3 bases, in that order; junction bases with no gene match: 5. The DNA for the CDR3 is TGTGCCACCAGTGACGCGGCGGGGGACTACAATGAGCAGTTCTTC. Its translation: CATSDAAGDYNEQFF.

This clonotype was seen more than once but under ten times. The rearrangement links TRBV27 to TRBJ1-1; D ambiguous. Between the trimmed V and J ends, which lost 7 bases and 3 bases, there was a span of 18 bases. The germline V gene encodes CDR1 MNHEY and CDR2 SMNVEV (reference sequence). This CDR3 region has 15 residues. Here the CDR3 reads CASKGTVGMYTEAFF. The CDR3 coding sequence is TGTGCCAGCAAAGGCACAGTCGGCATGTACACTGAAGCTTTCTTT.

This clonotype was seen a few times. The V call is TRBV25-1, the J call TRBJ1-6; 9 nucleotides line up with TRBD1. The V gene's germline CDR1 is MGHDK and CDR2 SYGVNS. CDR3 size: 15 residues. Trimming took 4 bases from V and 7 from J; bases not matched to a gene: 5. The CDR3 sequence: CASSVGQGANSPLHF. CDR3 nucleotide sequence: TGTGCCAGCAGTGTGGGACAGGGAGCCAATTCACCCCTCCACTTT.

This sequence joins TRBV12-3 or TRBV12-4 and TRBJ2-5; TRBD1 matches 9 bases. V shed 6 bases, J shed 0 bases, and the junction held 14 bases outside the gene matches. This CDR3 region has 18 residues. The CDR3 sequence: CASSQGTGRFRNQETQYF. The DNA for the CDR3 is TGTGCCAGCAGCCAGGGGACAGGGCGATTTCGGAACCAAGAGACCCAGTACTTC.

This clonotype showed up just a few times. The genes are TRBV7-3 and TRBJ2-3; TRBD2 matches 7 bases. CDR3 size: 15 residues. V was pared by 5 bases and J by 1 base, with 6 bases of the junction left unmatched. Germline assignment: CDR1 SGHTA and CDR2 FQGTGA. The CDR3 loop reads CASSRLGGGTDTQYF. The CDR3 bases are TGTGCCAGCAGCCGCCTGGGGGGGGGCACAGATACGCAGTATTTT.

This clonotype showed up just once. The genes are TRBV7-8 and TRBJ1-3; the D is unclear. This CDR3 is 12 amino acids long. The V end lost 1 base, the J end lost 16 bases, and 14 bases lay between the germline ends. CDR1 is SGHVS and CDR2 is FQNEAQ in the germline V gene. For the CDR3, the DNA is TGTGCCAGCAGCTTAGATCCCACCCCCGGGTATTTT. Translating it yields CASSLDPTPGYF.

This clonotype turned up a few times. The V call is TRBV12-3 or TRBV12-4, the J call TRBJ1-2; 7 nucleotides match TRBD1. The CDR3 loop spans 14 amino acids. V shed 6 bases, J shed 4 bases, and the junction held 8 bases outside the gene matches. The CDR3 DNA follows: TGTGCCAGCAGGGTCTCAGGGGGTATCTATGGCTACACCTTC. Translated, it gives CASRVSGGIYGYTF.

This clonotype was detected a few times. This chain connects TRBV5-1 to TRBJ2-5, with D tentatively TRBD1 or TRBD2 (7 bases each). Between the trimmed V and J ends, which lost 2 bases and 2 bases, there was a span of 10 bases. The CDR3 is 14 residues long. CDR1 and CDR2 (germline): SGHRS, YFSETQ. The CDR3 bases are TGCGCCAGCAGCTTTCAGGGGGGGCAAGAGACCCAGTACTTC. Amino acid sequence: CASSFQGGQETQYF.

The rearrangement joins TRBV2 to TRBJ2-7, with a weak D call TRBD2 (6 bases). This CDR3 is built from 15 residues. In germline, CDR1 is SNHLY, CDR2 FYNNEI. V dropped 2 bases and J dropped 0 bases, with 11 bases sitting between them. Here the CDR3 DNA reads TGTGCCAGCAGTGAAAGCCCCGGGAGCTCCTACGAGCAGTACTTC. Its translation: CASSESPGSSYEQYF.

This clonotype was counted only a few times. This chain connects TRBV25-1 to TRBJ2-1, with 8 positions matching TRBD2. Germline CDR1 is MGHDK and CDR2 is SYGVNS. The CDR3 length is 16 residues. After removal of 3 bases from V and 4 bases from J, the junction contained 8 bases not matched to a gene. CDR3 sequence (DNA): TGTGCCAGCAGTGACACAGACGGGGGGGCTTACAATGAGCAGTTCTTC. Its protein is CASSDTDGGAYNEQFF.

Only a few counts were recorded for this clonotype. V and J are TRBV7-9 and TRBJ1-1, with D maybe TRBD1 (5 bases). Trimming removed 5 bases at V and 5 bases at J, with 21 bases between. This CDR3 spans 16 amino acids. Germline V gives CDR1 SEHNR, CDR2 FQNEAQ (reference sequence). The CDR3 region is CASSPLGGLMDTEAFF. The DNA of the CDR3 is TGTGCCAGCAGCCCCCTCGGGGGATTGATGGATACTGAAGCTTTCTTT.